This T cell receptor beta chain appears in the sequencing data of a study of OX40 agonist ivuxolimab in advanced cancers. V shed 0 bases and J shed 3 bases, with 6 bases lying between them. This CDR3 has 14 residues. CDR1 SGHRS and CDR2 YFSETQ come from the germline V gene. Measured with immunoSEQ multiplex PCR; TCRdb has only the in-frame clones, and not every one. The repertoire includes roughly 24,000 clones, less than 90% of them detected once, and around 15% sits in the top ten. The TCR originated in an adult with an advanced solid tumor such as melanoma, head and neck, liver or kidney cancer. The chain employs TRBV5-1 and TRBJ1-4; D gene uncertain. This specimen consisted of CD4+ or CD8+ T cells sorted from blood, obtained in a trial of the OX40 agonist ivuxolimab. In nucleotides, the CDR3 is TGCGCCAGCAGCTTGGTCGGGTCTAATGAAAAACTGTTTTTT. As protein: CASSLVGSNEKLFF.